Below, 14 T cell receptor beta chains from the same sample are listed, as sequenced in a study of CD8 T cell repertoires and HIV-1 epitope variants (dated by TCRdb to 2020 to 2022). Their recognized antigens are unknown. The library was built by means of the immunoSEQ multiplex PCR assay. TCRdb carries this immuneACCESS record with in-frame sequences only. Its versions omit some clonotypes, under half of them owing to an unresolved V gene in the studies checked, with the rest unexplained. Here the sample has 4,500 to 6,500 clones; roughly 65% occur a single time. 41% of the sample belongs to the ten largest clones. What was sequenced was cultured CD8+ T cells derived from PBMCs. These receptors were obtained from a male donor with HIV.

The chain carries TRBV5-6 and TRBJ2-7; D is possibly TRBD2 (5 bases). The germline V and J ends were trimmed by 2 bases and 2 bases, with 11 bases remaining between them. Germline V lookup: CDR1 SGHDT, CDR2 YYEEEE. The CDR3 extends over 14 amino acids. CDR3 sequence reads: CASSFGDSTYEQYF. CDR3 in DNA: TGTGCCAGCAGCTTCGGGGATTCCACCTACGAGCAGTACTTC.

The gene calls are TRBV10-3 and TRBJ2-1; D may correspond to TRBD1 or TRBD2 (6 bases each). CDR3 size: 13 residues. Trimming removed 8 bases at V and 6 bases at J, with 14 bases between. Germline assignment: CDR1 ENHRY and CDR2 SYGVKD. The CDR3 sequence: CAIFNGGGNEQFF. CDR3 DNA: TGTGCCATCTTTAACGGAGGGGGCAATGAGCAGTTCTTC.

V gene TRBV2 combines with J gene TRBJ2-3; D is possibly TRBD1 or TRBD2 (6 bases each). The CDR3 is made up of 13 amino acids. From germline, CDR1 is SNHLY and CDR2 FYNNEI. V was shortened by 6 bases and J by 5 bases, with 12 bases between the two germline ends. The CDR3 DNA reads TGTGCCAGCAGCGCAGGAGGGGGAGATACGCAGTATTTT. Its protein product is CASSAGGGDTQYF.

This clone has just a few counts. The chain couples TRBV10-3 to TRBJ1-1, with unresolved D. The CDR3 extends over 15 amino acids. Trimming took 3 bases from V and 1 from J, leaving 12 bases between them. CDR1 and CDR2 from the germline V gene are ENHRY and SYGVKD. CDR3 sequence (DNA): TGTGCCATCAGTGAATCCCCTGACGGGAACACTGAAGCTTTCTTT. Protein product: CAISESPDGNTEAFF.

This clone was recorded once. V gene TRBV7-8 combines with J gene TRBJ2-5; D is unclear. The V and J ends lost 3 bases and 2 bases respectively, with 10 bases between them. The V gene's germline CDR1 is SGHVS and CDR2 FQNEAQ. This CDR3 is built from 14 residues. In nucleotides, the CDR3 is TGTGCCAGCAGCTTTGAGGAGAGTCAAGAGACCCAGTACTTC. As protein: CASSFEESQETQYF.

This clone was recorded a few times. The chain couples TRBV10-3 to TRBJ1-1; D ambiguous. The V end was cut by 0 bases, the J end by 1 base, with 6 bases between. Germline V CDR1 and CDR2: ENHRY, SYGVKD. This CDR3 is 14 amino acids long. CDR3 sequence (DNA): TGTGCCATCAGTGAGTCGTCGGGGAACACTGAAGCTTTCTTT. Its translation: CAISESSGNTEAFF.

This clone was picked up a small number of times. The rearrangement uses TRBV28 and TRBJ2-7, with 7 bases identical to TRBD1. V trimming: 5 bases; J trimming: 2 bases; junction bases outside the gene matches: 9. CDR3 length: 15 amino acids. Germline CDR1 reads MDHEN; CDR2 reads SYDVKM. CDR3 sequence reads: CASSTPDRVPYEQYF. The CDR3 coding sequence is TGTGCCAGCAGTACACCTGACAGGGTACCCTACGAGCAGTACTTC. Based on the CDR3 plus reference TRBV28 and TRBJ2-7, the full variable domain is DVKVTQSSRYLVKRTGEKVFLECVQDMDHENMFWYRQDPGLGLRLIYFSYDVKMKEKGDIPEGYSVSREKKERFSLILESASTNQTSMYLCASSTPDRVPYEQYFGPGTRLTVT.

The CDR3: CASSSVSGNTIYF. DNA of the CDR3: TGTGCCAGCAGCTCAGTCAGTGGAAACACCATATATTTT. The chain recombines TRBV9 with TRBJ1-3; D gene ambiguous. This CDR3 contains 13 residues. Germline assignment: CDR1 SGDLS and CDR2 YYNGEE. V shed 4 bases and J shed 3 bases, with 8 bases lying between them.

J is TRBJ2-5 and V is TRBV12-5; the D is unclear. V lost 3 bases, J lost 2 bases, and 4 bases lay in between. Germline V lookup: CDR1 LGHNT, CDR2 FRNRAP. The CDR3 consists of 12 residues. CDR3 coding DNA: TGTGCTAGTGGTTTTGGTCAAGAGACCCAGTACTTC. Translation: CASGFGQETQYF.

V usage is TRBV19 and J usage is TRBJ2-1; 11 positions match TRBD2. V trimming: 7 bases; J trimming: 7 bases; junction bases outside the gene matches: 12. Germline V lookup: CDR1 LNHDA, CDR2 SQIVND (reference sequence). The CDR3 runs 16 residues. The CDR3 sequence: CASTHLTSGSRNEQFF. CDR3 DNA sequence: TGTGCCAGTACCCATCTCACTAGCGGGAGTCGGAATGAGCAGTTCTTC.

The gene calls are TRBV4-1 and TRBJ2-3, with TRBD1 as a possible D gene (6 bases). Deletions cut 3 bases from V and 1 base from J, with 8 bases between. Germline V gene sequence: CDR1 MGHRA, CDR2 YSYEKL. The CDR3 spans 14 residues. This CDR3 reads CASSQGAGTDTQYF. The CDR3 region has the DNA TGCGCCAGCAGCCAGGGGGCGGGCACAGATACGCAGTATTTT.

This clone was detected only a few times. The CDR3 bases are TGTGCCAGCAGTGGGACACACATGAACACTGAAGCTTTCTTT. Encoded protein: CASSGTHMNTEAFF. This chain links TRBV28 with TRBJ1-1; maybe TRBD1 (6 bases). Germline-derived CDR1 and CDR2 are MDHEN and SYDVKM. V dropped 5 bases and J dropped 0 bases, with 10 bases sitting between them. The CDR3 is 14 amino acids.

The chain links TRBV5-6 to TRBJ2-2; TRBD1 matches 7 bases. The V and J ends lost 4 bases and 1 base, in that order; junction bases with no gene match: 4. Germline V gene data show CDR1 as SGHDT and CDR2 as YYEEEE. The CDR3 is 15 residues long. The CDR3 bases are TGTGCCAGCAGCAGTCGACAGGGGAACACCGGGGAGCTGTTTTTT. Its protein is CASSSRQGNTGELFF.

V is TRBV28 and J is TRBJ2-7; no definite D call. Germline assignment: CDR1 MDHEN and CDR2 SYDVKM. Trimming left V 6 bases short and J 0 bases short, with 9 bases between. The CDR3 contains 13 residues. Written as DNA, the CDR3 is TGTGCCAGCAGCTCCCGGGCCTCCTACGAGCAGTACTTC. This gives the protein CASSSRASYEQYF.